What follows are 24 T cell receptor beta chains derived from one specimen sequenced in a study of shared clonotypes between healthy human individuals (TCRdb year 2020). The library was produced with the immunoSEQ multiplex PCR assay. Sourced from immuneACCESS, this table was stored by TCRdb with only in-frame sequences that have V and J called. A share of the clones is absent; for the studies checked, an unresolved V gene accounts for under half, and the remainder has no known explanation. This sample is represented by roughly 1.4 million clones; approximately 98.5% of them were singletons. The ten largest clones represent roughly 0.35% of the sample. The source material was naive CD4+ T cells sorted from blood. The sample's cell subset or site label, in plain terms: CD45RA+ positively selected. These receptors all stem from a man aged 25 to 40 in good health.

The J gene is TRBJ1-5, the V gene TRBV7-8, with TRBD1 identical over 10 bases. The CDR3 length is 15 residues. The germline gives CDR1 SGHVS, CDR2 FQNEAQ. With V trimmed by 5 bases and J by 5 bases, 6 bases remained unmatched. The CDR3 region has the DNA TGTGCCAGCAGCCCGAGGACAGGGGGGTATCAGCCCCAGCATTTT. Protein sequence: CASSPRTGGYQPQHF.

V is TRBV5-5 and J is TRBJ2-1; 7 positions agree with TRBD1. The CDR3 extends over 14 amino acids. Germline lookup yields CDR1 SGHKS and CDR2 YYEKEE (reference sequence). Germline trimming cut 3 bases from V and 9 bases from J; bases unmatched to any gene: 9. CDR3 in DNA: TGTGCCAGCAGCTGGGGTCCACAGGGGACTGAGCAGTTCTTC. Amino acid sequence: CASSWGPQGTEQFF.

This chain uses TRBV7-2 with TRBJ1-5; D gene ambiguous. Germline lookup yields CDR1 SGHTA and CDR2 FQGNSA. The ends were cut back, 1 base at V and 9 bases at J, with 7 bases in the middle. The CDR3 spans 12 residues. The CDR3 protein is CASSLEDGPQHF. The CDR3 nucleotides read TGTGCCAGCAGCTTAGAGGACGGGCCCCAGCATTTT.

The gene calls are TRBV4-2 and TRBJ2-3; D might be TRBD2 (5 bases). CDR3 size: 14 residues. The germline CDR1 and CDR2 sequences are LGHNA and YNFKEQ. Trimming removed 5 bases at V and 4 bases at J, with 13 bases between. The CDR3 nucleotides read TGTGCCAGCAGCTTGGCGGGCGGAGCAGATACGCAGTATTTT. This gives the protein CASSLAGGADTQYF.

V is TRBV19 and J is TRBJ2-6; no firm D call. With 3 bases removed from V and 2 bases from J, the gap between germline ends came to 11 bases. The CDR3 runs 16 residues. Germline lookup yields CDR1 LNHDA and CDR2 SQIVND (reference sequence). The CDR3 spells CASSIITGAGANVLTF. CDR3 nucleotide sequence: TGTGCCAGTAGTATTATAACGGGTGCTGGGGCCAACGTCCTGACTTTC. Variable domain in full (rest from reference TRBV19 and TRBJ2-6): DGGITQSPKYLFRKEGQNVTLSCEQNLNHDAMYWYRQDPGQGLRLIYYSQIVNDFQKGDIAEGYSVSREKKESFPLTVTSAQKNPTAFYLCASSIITGAGANVLTFGAGSRLTVL.

The chain joins TRBV28 to TRBJ2-1; tentatively, D is TRBD1 or TRBD2 (6 bases each). Germline V gene sequence: CDR1 MDHEN, CDR2 SYDVKM. V was cut by 7 bases and J by 2 bases, with 15 bases left in between. The CDR3 runs 15 residues. CDR3 sequence (DNA): TGTGCCAGCAAGGAGGCCGGGGGCGCCTACAATGAGCAGTTCTTC. Its protein is CASKEAGGAYNEQFF.

The V call is TRBV28, the J call TRBJ2-7; TRBD2 is a possible D gene (7 bases). The V gene's germline CDR1 is MDHEN and CDR2 SYDVKM. Trimming shortened V by 0 bases and J by 5 bases, and 35 bases separated the two germline ends. The CDR3 is 22 amino acids. The CDR3 reads CASSLWSSGGFIDRYFVDEQYF. The CDR3 DNA reads as TGTGCCAGCAGTTTATGGTCGTCCGGGGGGTTTATAGACAGGTACTTTGTCGACGAGCAGTACTTC.

The rearrangement uses TRBV18 and TRBJ2-3, with 9 positions matching TRBD1. This CDR3 region has 14 residues. The junction had 6 bases not matched to a gene; V was cut back by 6 bases and J by 5 bases. Germline V lookup: CDR1 KGHSH, CDR2 LQKENI. The CDR3 region is CASSKDRGGDTQYF. CDR3 sequence (DNA): TGTGCCAGCTCCAAGGACAGGGGAGGAGATACGCAGTATTTT.

The chain carries TRBV4-1 and TRBJ2-1, with 10 bases matching TRBD1. V shed 2 bases and J 7 bases; nucleotides not matched to a gene: 5. The CDR3 sequence is 15 residues long. The V gene's germline CDR1 is MGHRA and CDR2 YSYEKL. The DNA for the CDR3 is TGCGCCAGCAGCCAAAGACAGGGGGCAGGGAATGAGCAGTTCTTC. As protein: CASSQRQGAGNEQFF.

The gene calls are TRBV5-1 and TRBJ1-1; TRBD1 aligns across 7 bases. CDR1 is SGHRS, CDR2 YFSETQ, per germline. This CDR3 spans 15 amino acids. Unmatched junction bases numbered 6, after V lost 4 bases and J lost 0 bases. The DNA for the CDR3 is TGCGCCAGCAGCCAGGGACAGCCCATGAACACTGAAGCTTTCTTT. Protein product: CASSQGQPMNTEAFF.

This clone appeared once. The junction and the germline gene differ at one end; a read error may be behind it. This CDR3 is also generated by other DNA sequences in the sample. This chain joins TRBV5-4 and TRBJ1-3; weak D call: TRBD1 (5 bases). The CDR3 totals 15 residues. Germline loops: CDR1 SGHNT, CDR2 YYREEE (reference sequence). Here the CDR3 reads CASSLGGNSGNTIYF. CDR3 nucleotide sequence: TGTGCCAGCAGTTTGGGGGGTAACTCTGGAAACACCATATATTTT.

V gene TRBV20-1 combines with J gene TRBJ2-3; D unresolved. CDR3 size: 11 residues. CDR1 and CDR2 from the germline V gene are DFQATT and SNEGSKA (reference sequence). Trimming stripped 5 bases from V and 3 bases from J, with 6 bases between. This CDR3 reads CSAGVTDTQYF. DNA of the CDR3: TGCAGTGCTGGTGTAACAGATACGCAGTATTTT.

This chain uses TRBV19 with TRBJ1-3; a weak D match, TRBD1 (6 bases). The CDR3 loop spans 18 amino acids. Germline V CDR1 and CDR2: LNHDA, SQIVND (reference sequence). V shed 2 bases and J shed 0 bases, with 17 bases lying between them. This CDR3 is CASSISRGALSSGNTIYF. The CDR3 coding sequence is TGTGCCAGTAGTATATCGCGGGGGGCTCTGTCCTCTGGAAACACCATATATTTT.

The chain links TRBV9 to TRBJ1-5; D gene unclear. Trimming pared 4 bases from V and 9 bases from J, leaving 17 bases between. Germline assignment: CDR1 SGDLS and CDR2 YYNGEE. This CDR3 comprises 14 residues. The CDR3 reads CASSPGPSSGPQHF. CDR3 in DNA: TGTGCCAGCAGCCCCGGGCCATCCTCCGGGCCCCAGCATTTT.

The CDR3 loop is CASSPTNYGYTF. The CDR3 region has the DNA TGTGCCAGCAGCCCTACTAACTATGGCTACACCTTC. The chain employs TRBV11-2 and TRBJ1-2; D ambiguous. With 5 bases removed from V and 0 bases from J, the gap between germline ends came to 4 bases. The CDR3 runs to 12 residues. CDR1 is SGHAT and CDR2 is FQNNGV in the germline V gene.

The rearrangement uses TRBV28 and TRBJ2-3, with D possibly matching TRBD2 (5 bases). This CDR3 spans 14 amino acids. The germline V gene encodes CDR1 MDHEN and CDR2 SYDVKM. V lost 2 bases and J 4 bases, leaving 10 bases between the germline ends. The chain's CDR3 is CASSLILAADTQYF. The CDR3 DNA reads TGTGCCAGCAGTTTAATTCTAGCAGCAGATACGCAGTATTTT.

The V and J genes are TRBV18 and TRBJ1-1; 8 bases map to TRBD1. Trimming took 2 bases from V and 4 from J; bases not matched to a gene: 9. The CDR3 has 16 residues. Germline lookup yields CDR1 KGHSH and CDR2 LQKENI. For the CDR3, the DNA is TGTGCCAGCTCACCATTGGGACAGGATTTATCCACTGAAGCTTTCTTT. This translates into CASSPLGQDLSTEAFF.

The J gene is TRBJ1-5, the V gene TRBV11-3; D gene ambiguous. V dropped 5 bases and J dropped 0 bases, with 14 bases sitting between them. From germline, CDR1 is SGHNT and CDR2 YENEEA. CDR3 length: 16 residues. The CDR3 DNA reads as TGTGCCAGCAGCCCTCCAAGGAGCCATAGCAATCAGCCCCAGCATTTT. It is translated as CASSPPRSHSNQPQHF.

Here the CDR3 DNA reads TGTGCCAGCAGTGAGACAGTGACACACTCCTACGAGCAGTACTTC. Translating it yields CASSETVTHSYEQYF. V usage is TRBV25-1 and J usage is TRBJ2-7, with D perhaps matching TRBD1 (5 bases). Germline CDR1 is MGHDK and CDR2 is SYGVNS. The CDR3 consists of 15 residues. Trimming pared 3 bases from V and 0 bases from J, leaving 12 bases between.

The rearrangement uses TRBV6-6 and TRBJ2-2; possibly TRBD2 for D (5 bases). Trimming stripped 4 bases from V and 2 bases from J, with 14 bases between. Per the germline V gene, CDR1 is MNHNY and CDR2 is SVGAGI (reference sequence). This CDR3 contains 16 residues. CDR3 sequence: CASSLVADLNTGELFF. For the CDR3, the DNA is TGTGCCAGCAGTTTAGTGGCGGACTTAAACACCGGGGAGCTGTTTTTT.

This clone was seen just once. The rearrangement links TRBV2 to TRBJ1-3, with a possible D match to TRBD1 (5 bases). CDR1 and CDR2 from the germline V gene are SNHLY and FYNNEI. The CDR3 has 13 amino acids. V dropped 6 bases and J dropped 0 bases, with 6 bases sitting between them. Here the CDR3 DNA reads TGTGCCAGCAGAGACAGCTCTGGAAACACCATATATTTT. Translating gives CASRDSSGNTIYF.

The chain recombines TRBV6-5 with TRBJ2-7, with 9 positions matching TRBD1. The V and J ends lost 5 bases and 6 bases, in that order; junction bases with no gene match: 8. Per the germline V gene, CDR1 is MNHEY and CDR2 is SVGAGI. The CDR3 length is 14 residues. In nucleotides, the CDR3 is TGTGCCAGCAGTGGATGGGACAGGGTCTTCGAGCAGTACTTC. It yields the protein CASSGWDRVFEQYF.

The chain employs TRBV5-4 and TRBJ2-3; 7 nucleotides match TRBD2. This CDR3 has 15 residues. J lost 7 bases, V lost 4 bases, and 12 bases had no gene match. Per the germline V gene, CDR1 is SGHNT and CDR2 is YYREEE (reference sequence). CDR3 sequence (DNA): TGTGCCAGCAGCCCGGGGACTACGTACGCTAATACGCAGTATTTT. It encodes CASSPGTTYANTQYF. Full variable domain (remainder filled in from reference TRBV5-4 and TRBJ2-3): ETGVTQSPTHLIKTRGQQVTLRCSSQSGHNTVSWYQQALGQGPQFIFQYYREEENGRGNFPPRFSGLQFPNYSSELNVNALELDDSALYLCASSPGTTYANTQYFGPGTRLTVL.

V gene TRBV18 combines with J gene TRBJ2-7; TRBD1 agrees at 11 bases. This CDR3 has 16 amino acids. Germline CDR1 reads KGHSH; CDR2 reads LQKENI. V gave up 2 bases and J gave up 0 bases; unmatched junction bases: 3. CDR3 loop: CASSPKGQGGSYEQYF. The DNA of the CDR3 is TGTGCCAGCTCACCAAAGGGACAGGGGGGCTCCTACGAGCAGTACTTC.